The 16 T cell receptor beta chains below come from one sample, sequenced in a study of T cell repertoires in cytomegalovirus infection. MiXCR was run by TCRdb on the reads, yielding one entry per CDR3 protein. The sample carries about 890,000 distinct CDR3 sequences, less than 40% recorded once. Their antigens remain unidentified. Source: cultured CD8+ T cells from PBMCs, taken from culture after CMV antigen stimulation. All receptors come from a human donor in good health (CMV status not recorded). Some clones in this sample may be carry-over from other donors' samples.

The V and J genes are TRBV19 and TRBJ1-1, with D unclear. Trimming took off 4 bases at V and 4 bases at J, with 7 bases between the two ends. Per the germline V gene, CDR1 is LNHDA and CDR2 is SQIVND (reference sequence). The CDR3 length is 12 residues. The CDR3 DNA follows: TGTGCCAGTAGTACAGGCGTCACTGAAGCTTTCTTT. It yields the protein CASSTGVTEAFF.

This clonotype was observed a few times. This chain joins TRBV9 and TRBJ1-2; TRBD1 aligns across 8 bases. Germline V CDR1 and CDR2: SGDLS, YYNGEE. CDR3 size: 16 residues. J gave up 0 bases and V 2 bases, and 6 bases lay outside the gene matches. The CDR3 DNA reads as TGTGCCAGCAGCGTGGGACAGGCTTTAGCTAACTATGGCTACACCTTC. It specifies CASSVGQALANYGYTF. Full variable domain (remainder filled in from reference TRBV9 and TRBJ1-2): DSGVTQTPKHLITATGQRVTLRCSPRSGDLSVYWYQQSLDQGLQFLIQYYNGEERAKGNILERFSAQQFPDLHSELNLSSLELGDSALYFCASSVGQALANYGYTFGSGTRLTVV.

The CDR3: CASSIVIRSEAFF. The CDR3 coding sequence is TGTGCCAGTAGTATAGTGATAAGGAGTGAAGCTTTCTTT. V gene TRBV19 combines with J gene TRBJ1-1; the D is unclear. Germline CDR1 and CDR2: LNHDA and SQIVND (reference sequence). This CDR3 has 13 residues. Trimming removed 1 base from V and 7 bases from J, with 10 bases in between.

About this clonotype itself: Given a much more abundant clone one base away, this may be a read error. This chain connects TRBV7-9 to TRBJ1-4, with D perhaps TRBD1 (5 bases). Germline V gene data show CDR1 as SEHNR and CDR2 as FQNEAQ (reference sequence). V was cut by 5 bases and J by 7 bases, with 8 bases left in between. CDR3 size: 12 residues. DNA for the CDR3: TGTGCCAGCAGCGTAGACAGTGAAAAACTGTTTTTT. Amino acid sequence: CASSVDSEKLFF.

There are a few counts of this clonotype. This chain connects TRBV12-3 or TRBV12-4 to TRBJ2-5; TRBD1 might be the D (5 bases). Trimming stripped 2 bases from V and 3 bases from J, with 13 bases between. The CDR3 runs 15 residues. The CDR3 coding sequence is TGTGCCAGCAGTTTAATGGGGCTTTGGGAAGAGACCCAGTACTTC. This encodes CASSLMGLWEETQYF.

The chain is built from TRBV2 and TRBJ2-2, with 11 positions matching TRBD2. Looked up from germline, CDR1 is SNHLY and CDR2 is FYNNEI. V lost 6 bases and J lost 0; bases outside the gene matches: 6. This CDR3 region has 17 residues. The CDR3 DNA sequence: TGTGCCAGCAGCCAAACTAGCGGGGGACCGAACACCGGGGAGCTGTTTTTT. It codes for CASSQTSGGPNTGELFF.

This clonotype was seen a handful of times. The junction shows a germline mismatch at one end, possibly a read error. The chain uses TRBV12-3 or TRBV12-4 and TRBJ2-4; D not certain. This CDR3 comprises 11 residues. CDR3 region: CASSLGVVKGF. CDR3 nucleotides: TGTGCCAGCAGTTTAGGGGTCGTAAAGGGCTTC.

This clonotype was counted only a few times. V gene TRBV4-1 combines with J gene TRBJ1-1; 8 bases align to TRBD1. Germline V gene sequence: CDR1 MGHRA, CDR2 YSYEKL. The CDR3 consists of 14 residues. With 1 base clipped from V and 6 bases from J, the junction kept 4 bases outside the gene matches. CDR3 nucleotide sequence: TGCGCCAGCAGCCAAGGGACAGGGTCGGCTGAAGCTTTCTTT. Its translation is CASSQGTGSAEAFF.

The table lists this clonotype with many counts. The chain carries TRBV7-2 and TRBJ2-1; 9 bases are a match to TRBD2. CDR3 length: 15 amino acids. V was clipped by 0 bases and J by 10 bases; unmatched bases: 7. The germline V gene encodes CDR1 SGHTA and CDR2 FQGNSA. CDR3 in amino acids: CASSLAGAGGPEQFF. As DNA, the CDR3 is TGTGCCAGCAGCTTAGCGGGGGCGGGGGGGCCCGAGCAGTTCTTC.

J is TRBJ1-2 and V is TRBV27; D is undetermined. The CDR3 has 13 amino acids. CDR1 and CDR2 (germline): MNHEY, SMNVEV (reference sequence). Between the trimmed V and J ends, which lost 4 bases and 6 bases, there was a span of 12 bases. CDR3 loop: CASSWAGADGYTF. In DNA form, the CDR3 reads TGTGCCAGCAGTTGGGCGGGCGCGGATGGCTACACCTTC.

This clonotype was observed a handful of times. The CDR3 bases are TGTGCCAGCAGCCCCGAGATCGGCAGGGGTATCGAGTATGAGCAGTTCTTC. It is translated as CASSPEIGRGIEYEQFF. The chain joins TRBV6-5 to TRBJ2-1; weak D call: TRBD1 (6 bases). The CDR3 totals 17 residues. V lost 6 bases and J 8 bases, leaving 26 bases between the germline ends. Germline values: CDR1 MNHEY, CDR2 SVGAGI.

For the CDR3, the DNA is TGTGCCAGCAGCTTACGTCCGGGCTTGGGACTAGCAAGCGATGAGCAGTTCTTC. This gives the protein CASSLRPGLGLASDEQFF. This sequence joins TRBV7-9 and TRBJ2-1, with TRBD2 identical over 9 bases. The CDR3 covers 18 residues. CDR1 and CDR2 (germline): SEHNR, FQNEAQ (reference sequence). Trimming cost V 2 bases and J 8 bases; bases outside gene matches: 16.

The chain is built from TRBV6-6 and TRBJ1-1, with 10 bases fitting TRBD1. Losses at the gene ends were 0 bases for V and 11 bases for J; bases not matched to a gene: 6. Germline V gene sequence: CDR1 MNHNY, CDR2 SVGAGI (reference sequence). This CDR3 comprises 14 residues. The CDR3 reads CASSYSMGTGDAFF. The DNA for the CDR3 is TGTGCCAGCAGTTACTCGATGGGGACAGGGGATGCTTTCTTT.

This clonotype showed up just once. This may be a read error: a much more frequent sequence differs by one nucleotide. The gene calls are TRBV7-6 and TRBJ1-2; tentative D call: TRBD1 (5 bases). The CDR3 runs to 13 residues. CDR1 SGHVS and CDR2 FNYEAQ come from the germline V gene. The CDR3 loop reads CVSGIQANYGYTF. The CDR3 bases are TGTGTCAGCGGCATACAGGCTAACTATGGCTACACCTTC.

CDR3 coding DNA: TGTGCCAGCAGCGCGTGGGAGTCCCCTGGAAACACCATATATTTT. This encodes CASSAWESPGNTIYF. V and J are TRBV9 and TRBJ1-3; D is uncertain. The CDR3 contains 15 residues. Germline CDR1 reads SGDLS; CDR2 reads YYNGEE. Trimming removed 3 bases from V and 2 bases from J, with 12 bases in between.

This clonotype was seen only once. Sequence at one end of the junction differs from germline and may be a read error. The chain has TRBV6-6 and TRBJ2-2; D is undetermined. CDR1 and CDR2 from the germline V gene are MNHNY and SVGAGI (reference sequence). This CDR3 comprises 14 residues. This CDR3 is CAFKGAENPGELFF. The CDR3 DNA reads TGTGCCTTTAAAGGAGCAGAGAACCCCGGGGAGCTGTTTTTT.